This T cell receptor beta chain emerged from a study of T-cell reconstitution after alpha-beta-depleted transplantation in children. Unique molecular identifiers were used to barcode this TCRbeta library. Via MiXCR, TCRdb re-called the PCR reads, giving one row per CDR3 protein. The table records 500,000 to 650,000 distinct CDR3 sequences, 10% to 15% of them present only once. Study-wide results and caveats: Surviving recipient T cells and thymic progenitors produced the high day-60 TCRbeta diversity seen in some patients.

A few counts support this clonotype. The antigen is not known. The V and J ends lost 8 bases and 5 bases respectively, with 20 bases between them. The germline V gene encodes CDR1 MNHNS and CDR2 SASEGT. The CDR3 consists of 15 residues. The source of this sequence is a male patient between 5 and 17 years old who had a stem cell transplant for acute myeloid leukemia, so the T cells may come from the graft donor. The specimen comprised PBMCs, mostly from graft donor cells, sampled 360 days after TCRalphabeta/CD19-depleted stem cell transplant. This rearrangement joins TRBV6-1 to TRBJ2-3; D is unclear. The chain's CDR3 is CASGRASLGLDTQYF. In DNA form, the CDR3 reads TGTGCCAGCGGACGGGCTAGTCTAGGGCTAGATACGCAGTATTTT.